Following are 8 T cell receptor beta chains from one sample sequenced in a study of blood T cell repertoires in COVID-19. The protocol was immunoSEQ multiplex PCR, while the TCRdb copy is restricted to in-frame clones and leaves out a portion. The table shows fewer than 200,000 clones, with around nine tenths occurring only once. The sequenced sample consisted of peripheral blood. These receptors originate from a man in his forties or fifties who had recovered from COVID-19.

V and J are TRBV6-6 and TRBJ2-1, with 10 bases matching TRBD1. The CDR3 runs 15 residues. Germline values: CDR1 MNHNY, CDR2 SVGAGI (reference sequence). Trimming cost V 5 bases and J 6 bases; bases outside gene matches: 7. The CDR3 DNA is TGTGCCAGCAGTCGCGACAGGGGGCTACTCAATGAGCAGTTCTTC. The encoded protein is CASSRDRGLLNEQFF.

The rearrangement links TRBV9 to TRBJ2-2, with D possibly being TRBD2 (5 bases). V lost 4 bases, J lost 8 bases, and 12 bases lay in between. CDR3 length: 13 residues. Germline assignment: CDR1 SGDLS and CDR2 YYNGEE. The CDR3 DNA sequence: TGTGCCAGCAGCCTAAAGAGGGCAGGGGAGCTGTTTTTT. This gives the protein CASSLKRAGELFF.

The chain carries TRBV6-5 and TRBJ2-3, with 12 bases matching TRBD2. Looked up from germline, CDR1 is MNHEY and CDR2 is SVGAGI. Germline trimming cut 7 bases from V and 4 bases from J; bases unmatched to any gene: 3. This CDR3 contains 14 residues. CDR3 DNA sequence: TGTGCCAGCAAGGCTAGCGGGAGGGCAGATACGCAGTATTTT. As protein: CASKASGRADTQYF.

The rearrangement joins TRBV20-1 to TRBJ1-2; 11 nucleotides line up with TRBD1. J was trimmed by 8 bases and V by 3 bases; bases with no gene match: 11. The CDR3 totals 15 residues. Germline CDR1 is DFQATT and CDR2 is SNEGSKA (reference sequence). The CDR3 nucleotides read TGCAGTGCTAGTACGGGACAGGGGGAGCGTAGGGGCTACACCTTC. Translated, it gives CSASTGQGERRGYTF.

CDR3 sequence (DNA): TGTGCCAGCTCGCTTCTAGAAAGGCCGGTCGGGATTGCAGATACGCAGTATTTT. Translation: CASSLLERPVGIADTQYF. The rearrangement links TRBV18 to TRBJ2-3; weak D call: TRBD2 (5 bases). The germline V gene encodes CDR1 KGHSH and CDR2 LQKENI. This CDR3 is built from 18 residues. V shed 6 bases and J shed 4 bases, with 26 bases lying between them.

This clone was seen only once. The V and J genes are TRBV5-5 and TRBJ1-2, with 7 bases identical to TRBD1. CDR1 is SGHKS, CDR2 YYEKEE, per germline (reference sequence). The ends lost 0 bases at V and 6 bases at J; junction bases unmatched: 8. This CDR3 is 15 amino acids long. CDR3 amino acids: CASSLGQGIVDGYTF. CDR3 nucleotides: TGTGCCAGCAGCTTGGGACAGGGTATAGTGGATGGCTACACCTTC.

The chain carries TRBV25-1 and TRBJ2-1, with TRBD1 matching 11 bases. CDR3 length: 16 residues. The V gene end was trimmed by 6 bases and the J gene end by 5 bases; junction bases not matched to a gene: 9. CDR1 MGHDK and CDR2 SYGVNS come from the germline V gene. In DNA, the CDR3 is TGTGCCAGCAGACCCGCTAGGGACAGGGGGAACAATGAGCAGTTCTTC. This codes for CASRPARDRGNNEQFF.

CDR3 sequence (DNA): TGTGCCAGCCGCGGGACAGGGGTCCACGAGCAGTACTTC. Its protein is CASRGTGVHEQYF. V is TRBV2 and J is TRBJ2-7, with 10 bases that match TRBD1. From germline, CDR1 is SNHLY and CDR2 FYNNEI. This CDR3 is built from 13 residues. J lost 5 bases, V lost 8 bases, and 6 bases had no gene match.